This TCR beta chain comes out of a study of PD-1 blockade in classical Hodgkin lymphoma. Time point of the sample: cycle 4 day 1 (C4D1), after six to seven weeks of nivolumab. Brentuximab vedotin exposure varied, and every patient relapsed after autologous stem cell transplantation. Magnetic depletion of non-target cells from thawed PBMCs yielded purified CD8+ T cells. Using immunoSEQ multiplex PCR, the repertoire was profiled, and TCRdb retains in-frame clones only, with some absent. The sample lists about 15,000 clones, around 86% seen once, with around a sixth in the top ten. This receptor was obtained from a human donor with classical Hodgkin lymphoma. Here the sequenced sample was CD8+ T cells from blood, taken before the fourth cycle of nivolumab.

Written as DNA, the CDR3 is TGTGCCAGCAGTCGGGACGGGACGAACACTGAAGCTTTCTTT. This gives the protein CASSRDGTNTEAFF. V is TRBV2 and J is TRBJ1-1, with D perhaps TRBD1 (5 bases). V was pared by 5 bases and J by 1 base, with 11 bases between. The CDR3 has 14 residues. CDR1 and CDR2 from the germline V gene are SNHLY and FYNNEI.